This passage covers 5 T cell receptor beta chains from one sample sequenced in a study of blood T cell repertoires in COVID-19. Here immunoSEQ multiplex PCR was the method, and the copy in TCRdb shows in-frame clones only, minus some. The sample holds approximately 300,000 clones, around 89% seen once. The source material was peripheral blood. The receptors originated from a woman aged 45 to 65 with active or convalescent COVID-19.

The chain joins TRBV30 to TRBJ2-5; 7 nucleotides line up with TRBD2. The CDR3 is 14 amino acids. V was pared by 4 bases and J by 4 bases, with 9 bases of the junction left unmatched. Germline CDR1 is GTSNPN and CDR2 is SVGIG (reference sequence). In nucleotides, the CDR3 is TGTGCCTGGAAGGGGAGGGTCCGCGCAGAGACCCAGTACTTC. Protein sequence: CAWKGRVRAETQYF.

Here the CDR3 reads CASSLWTDNEQFF. The CDR3 region has the DNA TGTGCCAGCTCTCTTTGGACTGACAATGAGCAGTTCTTC. The rearrangement uses TRBV18 and TRBJ2-1, with D possibly matching TRBD2 (5 bases). Looked up from germline, CDR1 is KGHSH and CDR2 is LQKENI. The CDR3 has 13 amino acids. V was shortened by 6 bases and J by 5 bases, with 11 bases between the two germline ends. Full variable domain (remainder filled in from reference TRBV18 and TRBJ2-1): NAGVMQNPRHLVRRRGQEARLRCSPMKGHSHVYWYRQLPEEGLKFMVYLQKENIIDESGMPKERFSAEFPKEGPSILRIQQVVRGDSAAYFCASSLWTDNEQFFGPGTRLTVL.

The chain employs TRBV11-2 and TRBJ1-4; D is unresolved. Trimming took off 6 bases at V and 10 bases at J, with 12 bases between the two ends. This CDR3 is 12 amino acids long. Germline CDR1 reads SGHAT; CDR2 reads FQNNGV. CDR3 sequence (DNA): TGTGCCAGCAGTGAGGGTCGAAGAAAACTGTTTTTT. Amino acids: CASSEGRRKLFF.

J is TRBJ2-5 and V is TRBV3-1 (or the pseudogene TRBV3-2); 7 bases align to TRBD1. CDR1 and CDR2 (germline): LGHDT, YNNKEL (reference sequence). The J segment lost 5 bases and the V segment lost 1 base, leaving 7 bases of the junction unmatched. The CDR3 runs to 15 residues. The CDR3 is CASSQGSTGLETQYF. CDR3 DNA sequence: TGTGCCAGCAGCCAAGGATCGACAGGGCTGGAGACCCAGTACTTC.

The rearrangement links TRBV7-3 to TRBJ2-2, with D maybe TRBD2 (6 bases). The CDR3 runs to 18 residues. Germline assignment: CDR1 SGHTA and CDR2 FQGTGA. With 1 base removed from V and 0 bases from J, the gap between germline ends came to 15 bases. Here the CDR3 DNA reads TGTGCCAGCAGCTTAAGTCCCCAGCTAGCGCCGAACACCGGGGAGCTGTTTTTT. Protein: CASSLSPQLAPNTGELFF.